This T cell receptor (beta chain) was observed in a study of Graves' ophthalmopathy and Graves' hyperthyroidism (dated by TCRdb to the late 2010s). Concerning the study at large: Peripheral blood was collected before any treatment was given, at the time of initial diagnosis. To tell Graves' ophthalmopathy apart from Graves' hyperthyroidism, and to predict which patients would progress to ophthalmopathy, the study relied on TCR beta repertoire signatures. In total, 120 to 150 blood samples were TCR-sequenced: fewer than 50 ophthalmopathy, about 75 hyperthyroidism and roughly 17 hyperthyroidism-to-ophthalmopathy patients. A discovery set of 100 patients (approximately 42 ophthalmopathy, 55 to 60 stable hyperthyroidism) was enrolled to explore V-J signatures distinguishing ophthalmopathy from hyperthyroidism. An independent validation cohort was composed of approximately 18 hyperthyroidism patients and around 15 patients who later progressed from hyperthyroidism to ophthalmopathy. In over 5 hyperthyroidism patients, the T-cell repertoire of thyroid tissue was compared with the T-cell repertoire of blood. After sampling, hyperthyroidism patients received methimazole starting at 30 mg daily, and ophthalmopathy patients received high-dose intravenous methylprednisolone.

For repertoire sequencing, the TCR beta CDR3 regions were amplified from RNA transcripts. The first round was an RT-PCR using HTBI primers with the Qiagen OneStep RT-PCR kit, and this first round was followed by a second-round multiplex PCR, then size selection and purification. Libraries were sequenced on an Illumina HiSeq2000 using paired-end 100 bp reads. Concerning the study's data processing: SOAPnuke was used to process the reads, removing any read that contained adapters or uncalled bases, had a mean Phred below 15, or lacked an exact match to the constant primer or identifier. High-quality paired reads were merged with COPE v1.2.5. Each unique nucleotide sequence was treated as a clonotype, and MiTCR v1.1 was used to align the clonotypes to the IMGT TRB V, D and J references. The analysis was limited to V-J combinations with a frequency above 0.0001, which together covered roughly 99% of repertoires. For each V-J combination, a TCR clonal expansion and chaos score was defined as F50 clonal expansion divided by the chaos observed in the TCRdist matrix. Welch's t-statistics and random forest were used to reduce features to 13 V-J combinations, which were fed into a naive Bayes classifier. The Morisita-Horn index was used to measure how similar the thyroid and blood repertoires were. TCRdb handled the public reads itself, with Q25 trimming in fastp and clone calling in MiXCR, and kept productive beta chains. Identical CDR3 protein sequences are pooled into one entry, listed with their most common genes and DNA. TCRdb's processing, not the authors', yielded these V and J calls. Here the sample has about 740,000 distinct CDR3 sequences; about 44% occur a single time. The ten largest clones represent roughly 46% of the sample.

The CDR3 runs 13 amino acids, cysteine and phenylalanine included. The CDR3 DNA has 39 bases and is translated from base 1. Trimming costs V 4 bases and J 4 bases, and their ends lie 14 bases apart. Taken from the germline V gene, the CDR1 and CDR2 loops are SQVTM and ANQGSEA. A few counts support this clonotype. No cognate antigen has been identified for it. It has no much larger one-base neighbor in the sample; base qualities were not kept. The ophthalmopathy patients had moderately to severely active disease, with a Clinical Activity Score of 3 or higher, a NOSPECS grade of 4 or higher, and a disease duration of less than 3 months. Anyone with other autoimmune diseases, uncontrolled infections, pregnancy or lactation was excluded from the study. Clinical symptoms, serum thyroxine, TRAb, thyroid ultrasound and orbital computed tomography formed the basis of the diagnosis. Ficoll-Paque density gradient centrifugation was used to isolate PBMCs from 8 to 10 ml of fresh peripheral blood. Total RNA was extracted with Trizol reagent and quality-checked on an Agilent 2100 Bioanalyzer.

Findings and caveats that apply to the study as a whole: In cross-validation, the 13-signature model distinguished ophthalmopathy from stable hyperthyroidism with about 87% sensitivity and around 82% specificity, and in the test set the corresponding values were 80% and 75%. Sample size was not predetermined statistically, and investigators were not blinded to group allocation. In validation, the model predicted ophthalmopathy progression with more than 55% sensitivity and about 73% specificity; fewer than 15 predicted patients were CT-confirmed with GO in a median of around 6 months. Most expanded thyroid clonotypes with a frequency above 0.001 also appeared in blood, which suggests that blood repertoires may reflect the immune response in the thyroid.

This receptor was obtained from an adult man with Graves' ophthalmopathy. The rearranged chain carries TRBV29-1 and TRBJ2-7; the D gene is perhaps TRBD1, on 5 matching bases. The sample consisted of peripheral blood. The CDR3 reads as follows: CSVVVPGNYEQYF. The DNA is as follows: TGCAGCGTTGTAGTTCCAGGGAATTACGAGCAGTACTTC.